Reported below is one T cell receptor beta chain. Its antigen remains unidentified. The record originates from a study of OX40 agonist ivuxolimab in advanced cancers. General observations from the study: With doses of 0.1 to 3.0 mg/kg, CD4+ and CD8+ blood T cells had undergone clonal expansion by week 6.

The CDR3 is 14 residues long. The germline V gene encodes CDR1 KGHSH and CDR2 LQKENI. Trimming stripped 2 bases from V and 7 bases from J, with 15 bases between. Produced via immunoSEQ multiplex PCR; TCRdb's table is partial and in-frame only. The table has 40,000 to 60,000 clones, around 80% seen once. Any history of autoimmune disease or systemic immunosuppression disqualified patients. This receptor was identified in an adult with an advanced solid tumor such as melanoma, head and neck, liver or kidney cancer. The chain carries TRBV18 and TRBJ2-7, with D hard to call. The specimen was CD4+ or CD8+ T cells sorted from blood, collected in a trial of the OX40 agonist ivuxolimab. CDR3 residues: CASSPNTVGKEQYF. Here the CDR3 DNA reads TGTGCCAGCTCACCAAACACGGTTGGGAAGGAGCAGTACTTC. Full variable domain (missing parts from reference TRBV18 and TRBJ2-7): NAGVMQNPRHLVRRRGQEARLRCSPMKGHSHVYWYRQLPEEGLKFMVYLQKENIIDESGMPKERFSAEFPKEGPSILRIQQVVRGDSAAYFCASSPNTVGKEQYFGPGTRLTVT.